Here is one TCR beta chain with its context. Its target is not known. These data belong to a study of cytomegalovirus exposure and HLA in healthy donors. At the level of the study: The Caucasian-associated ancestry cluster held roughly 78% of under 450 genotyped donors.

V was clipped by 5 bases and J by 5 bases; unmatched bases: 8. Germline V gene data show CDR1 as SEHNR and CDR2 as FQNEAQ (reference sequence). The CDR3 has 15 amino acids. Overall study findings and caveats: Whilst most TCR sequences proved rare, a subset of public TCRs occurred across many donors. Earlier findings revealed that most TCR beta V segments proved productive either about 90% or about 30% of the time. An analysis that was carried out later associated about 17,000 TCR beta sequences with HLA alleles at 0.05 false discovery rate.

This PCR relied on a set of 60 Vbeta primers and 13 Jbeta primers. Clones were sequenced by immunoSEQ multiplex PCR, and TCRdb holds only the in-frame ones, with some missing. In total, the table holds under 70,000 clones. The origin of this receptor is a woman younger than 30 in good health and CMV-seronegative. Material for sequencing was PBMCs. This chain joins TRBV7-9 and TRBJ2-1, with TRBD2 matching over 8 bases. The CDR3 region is CASSPRGGMHNEQFF. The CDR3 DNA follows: TGTGCCAGCAGCCCACGGGGGGGCATGCACAATGAGCAGTTCTTC.